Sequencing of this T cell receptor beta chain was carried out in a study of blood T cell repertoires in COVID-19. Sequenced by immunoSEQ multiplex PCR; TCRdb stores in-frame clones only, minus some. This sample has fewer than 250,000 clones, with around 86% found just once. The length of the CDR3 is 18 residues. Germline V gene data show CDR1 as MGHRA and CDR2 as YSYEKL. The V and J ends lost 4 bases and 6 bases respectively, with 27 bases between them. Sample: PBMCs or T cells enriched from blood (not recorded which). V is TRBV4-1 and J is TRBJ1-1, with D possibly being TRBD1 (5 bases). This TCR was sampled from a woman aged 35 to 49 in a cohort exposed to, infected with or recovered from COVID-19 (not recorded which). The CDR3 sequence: CASSPPGLTNPKFSEAFF. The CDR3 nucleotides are TGCGCCAGCAGCCCACCGGGACTCACAAACCCTAAGTTCTCTGAAGCTTTCTTT.